This T cell receptor beta chain emerged from a study of OX40 agonist ivuxolimab in advanced cancers. Context from the whole study: Ivuxolimab was an agonistic, fully human IgG2 monoclonal antibody directed against OX40 (CD134), a costimulatory receptor. Intravenous ivuxolimab was administered to patients every 2 weeks at six dose levels: 0.01, 0.1, 0.3, 1.5, 3 and 10 mg/kg. Of the 50 or so patients in dose escalation, about 20 had hepatocellular carcinoma, some 15 had melanoma, 9 had renal cell carcinoma and 9 had head and neck cancer. In the dose-escalation cohort, more than 80% of patients were male, and the mean age was approximately 60 years with a range of about 20 to 80. Prior anti-PD-1, anti-PD-L1 or anti-CTLA-4 therapy was permitted, and about two fifths of dose-escalation patients had received checkpoint inhibitors. Partial responses occurred in three dose-escalation patients: two with cutaneous melanoma and one with hepatocellular carcinoma. The point of sequencing TCRbeta in the periphery was to test whether ivuxolimab changed TCR sequence diversity and drove clonal T-cell expansion. The monotherapy dose-escalation portion (N ≈ 50 patients) of the phase I ivuxolimab trial is reported in the paper.

Results the study describes overall, beyond this receptor: Clonal expansion of both CD4+ and CD8+ blood T cells was observed from baseline to week 6 at doses 0.1 to 3.0 mg/kg. Which antigens the clonally expanded peripheral T cells were specific for was not determined. In the 0.1-3.0 mg/kg groups, partial responders had among the lowest normalized peripheral clonal expansion, particularly in CD8+ T cells. Low levels of normalized T-cell clonal expansion were also seen in some patients who did not respond. After ivuxolimab, CD8+ T cells had more expanded clones than CD4+ T cells on average.

To sequence the TCRbeta CDR3 region, genomic DNA was isolated from the sorted cells. The immunoSEQ Assay was used for sequencing of TCRbeta CDR3 regions. TCRdb's version of the immuneACCESS table is confined to in-frame rearrangements and falls short of the full clone set. An unresolved V gene accounts for under half of the shortfall where checked; the remainder is of unknown origin. This sample lists roughly 110,000 clones; less than 95% were detected once. Of the sample, roughly 1.1% falls within the top ten clones. The germline V gene (reference sequence) yields LNHDA for CDR1 and SQIVND for CDR2. The CDR3 spans 15 residues, from the cysteine through the phenylalanine. Solely the CDR3 DNA is kept, with 45 bases framed from the first base. Relative to germline, V is missing 3 bases and J is missing 4 bases, with 6 bases of the junction outside any gene match. As to this clone: It lacks a known antigen. No much larger clonotype is one base removed from it; base qualities were not supplied.

Patients with autoimmune disease history or receiving systemic immunosuppression were excluded from the trial. Peripheral blood for TCR sequencing was collected from all dose cohorts at baseline, on cycle 4 day 1, and on cycle 7 day 1. Samples came from an open-label, multicenter, first-in-human phase I dose-escalation trial of ivuxolimab. The trial enrolled adults with locally advanced or metastatic head and neck squamous cell, hepatocellular, melanoma or renal cell carcinoma. Before TCR sequencing, CD4+ T cells and CD8+ T cells from peripheral blood were sorted into separate populations. Sequencing used CD4+ or CD8+ T cells sorted from blood, obtained in a trial of the OX40 agonist ivuxolimab. This receptor chain uses TRBV19 and TRBJ1-5; TRBD1 agrees with 7 junctional bases. The receptor was derived from an adult with an advanced solid tumor such as melanoma, head and neck, liver or kidney cancer. The base sequence is TGTGCCAGTAGTATCCGGGACAGCGCAAATCAGCCCCAGCATTTT. Translated, it gives CASSIRDSANQPQHF. The variable domain in full, with residues beyond the CDR3 obtained from the reference TRBV19 and TRBJ1-5 genes, is DGGITQSPKYLFRKEGQNVTLSCEQNLNHDAMYWYRQDPGQGLRLIYYSQIVNDFQKGDIAEGYSVSREKKESFPLTVTSAQKNPTAFYLCASSIRDSANQPQHFGDGTRLSIL.